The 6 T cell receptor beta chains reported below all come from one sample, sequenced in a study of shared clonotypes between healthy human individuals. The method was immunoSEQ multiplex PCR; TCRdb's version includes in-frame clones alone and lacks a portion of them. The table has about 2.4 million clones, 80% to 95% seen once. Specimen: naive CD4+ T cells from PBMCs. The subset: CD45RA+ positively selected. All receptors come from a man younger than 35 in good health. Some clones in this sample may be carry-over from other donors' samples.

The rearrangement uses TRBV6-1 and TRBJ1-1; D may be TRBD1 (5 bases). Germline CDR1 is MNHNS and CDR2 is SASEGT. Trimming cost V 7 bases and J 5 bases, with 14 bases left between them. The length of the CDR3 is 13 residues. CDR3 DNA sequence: TGTGCCAGCATGATCGGGGGGGGGACTGAAGCTTTCTTT. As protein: CASMIGGGTEAFF.

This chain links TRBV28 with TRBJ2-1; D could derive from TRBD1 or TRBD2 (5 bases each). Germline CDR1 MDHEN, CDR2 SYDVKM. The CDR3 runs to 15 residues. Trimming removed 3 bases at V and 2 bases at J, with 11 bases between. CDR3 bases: TGTGCCAGCAGTTTTGTTGGGGGAGCCTACAATGAGCAGTTCTTC. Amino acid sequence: CASSFVGGAYNEQFF.

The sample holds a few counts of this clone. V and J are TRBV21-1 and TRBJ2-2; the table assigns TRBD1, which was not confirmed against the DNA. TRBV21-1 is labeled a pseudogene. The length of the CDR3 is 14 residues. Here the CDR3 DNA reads TGTGCCAGCATGGGACAGGGGGTGTCCGGGGAGCTGTTTTTT. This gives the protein CASMGQGVSGELFF.

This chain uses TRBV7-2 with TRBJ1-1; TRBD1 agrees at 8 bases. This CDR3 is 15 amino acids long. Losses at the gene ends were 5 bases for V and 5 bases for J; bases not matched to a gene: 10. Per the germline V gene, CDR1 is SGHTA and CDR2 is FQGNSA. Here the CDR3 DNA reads TGTGCCAGCAGCCCCGGGACAGGTTGGGAGACTGAAGCTTTCTTT. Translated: CASSPGTGWETEAFF.

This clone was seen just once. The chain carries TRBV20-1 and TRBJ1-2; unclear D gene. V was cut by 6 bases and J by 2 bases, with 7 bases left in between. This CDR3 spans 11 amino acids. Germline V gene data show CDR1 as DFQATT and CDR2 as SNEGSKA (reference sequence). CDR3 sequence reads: CSAELNYGYTF. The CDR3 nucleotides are TGCAGTGCCGAACTAAACTATGGCTACACCTTC.

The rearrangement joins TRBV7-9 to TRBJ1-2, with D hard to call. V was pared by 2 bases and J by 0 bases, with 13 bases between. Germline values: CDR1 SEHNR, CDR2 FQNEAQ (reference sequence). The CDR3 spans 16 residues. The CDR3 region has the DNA TGTGCCAGCAGCTTAATAGCGAGACAACCTAACTATGGCTACACCTTC. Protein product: CASSLIARQPNYGYTF.